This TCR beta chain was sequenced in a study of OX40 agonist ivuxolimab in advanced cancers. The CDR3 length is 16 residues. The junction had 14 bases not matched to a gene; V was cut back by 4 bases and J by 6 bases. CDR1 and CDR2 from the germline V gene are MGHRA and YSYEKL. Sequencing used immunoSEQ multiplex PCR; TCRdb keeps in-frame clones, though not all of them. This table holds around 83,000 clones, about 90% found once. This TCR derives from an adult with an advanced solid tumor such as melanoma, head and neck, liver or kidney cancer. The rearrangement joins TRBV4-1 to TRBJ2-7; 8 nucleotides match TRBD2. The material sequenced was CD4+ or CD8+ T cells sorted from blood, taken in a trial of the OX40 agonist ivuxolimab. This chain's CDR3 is CASSRLSGGMSAEQYF. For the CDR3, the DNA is TGCGCCAGCAGCCGCCTGAGCGGGGGTATGTCGGCCGAGCAGTACTTC.